This T cell receptor (beta chain) was recorded in a study of blood T cell repertoires in COVID-19. Trimming shortened V by 2 bases and J by 3 bases, and 11 bases separated the two germline ends. This CDR3 is built from 14 residues. CDR1 and CDR2 (germline): ENHRY, SYGVKD. TCRdb's table, derived via immunoSEQ multiplex PCR, lists solely in-frame clones and lacks some. The sample consists of 150,000 or so clones, about 89% of them appearing once. The sequence came from a man aged 80 or over with acute or convalescent COVID-19. Material: peripheral blood. The chain couples TRBV10-3 to TRBJ2-7; possibly TRBD1 for D (5 bases). The chain's CDR3 is CAISERGSYYEQYF. The CDR3, as DNA: TGTGCCATCAGTGAGAGGGGATCGTACTACGAGCAGTACTTC.